This TCR beta chain was obtained from a study of blood T cell repertoires in COVID-19. Some clones are missing from TCRdb's copy, which holds only in-frame ones; the method was immunoSEQ multiplex PCR. The table shows 24,000 or so clones, with around 90% occurring only once. This CDR3 region has 14 residues. CDR1 and CDR2 (germline): MRHNA, SNTAGT. V lost 7 bases and J lost 4, with 11 bases in between. The gene calls are TRBV6-4 and TRBJ2-6; D possibly corresponds to TRBD2 (5 bases). This clonotype originated in a human donor in a cohort sampled during active COVID-19. The donor label of this sample is uncertain. The specimen was peripheral blood. CDR3: CASNLEAGANVLTF. The CDR3 nucleotides are TGTGCCAGCAACCTGGAGGCAGGGGCCAACGTCCTGACTTTC.